This T cell receptor (beta chain) was documented in a study of cytomegalovirus exposure and HLA in healthy donors. The CDR3 is made up of 12 amino acids. Per the germline V gene, CDR1 is MDHEN and CDR2 is SYDVKM. J lost 10 bases, V lost 4 bases, and 5 bases had no gene match. This clone was recorded only once. Primers: 60 Vbeta forward and 13 Jbeta reverse. Some clones are missing from TCRdb's copy, which holds only in-frame ones; the method was immunoSEQ multiplex PCR. The data show around 300,000 clones, with approximately 70% seen just once and around 2% held by the top ten. What was sequenced was PBMCs. The chain has TRBV28 and TRBJ1-2, with 8 bases lining up with TRBD1. The receptor's source is a female donor in good health and CMV-seronegative. CDR3 nucleotides: TGTGCCAGCAGTTCTTTGGACAGGGTCTACACCTTC. It encodes CASSSLDRVYTF.